Here is one T cell receptor beta chain with its context. The table came from immunoSEQ multiplex PCR; TCRdb's copy has only in-frame clones and leaves some out. The sample contains tens of thousands of clones, around 94% of which appear only once. The data are from a study of control samples from healthy donors and cancer patients. The ends were cut back, 0 bases at V and 5 bases at J, with 9 bases in the middle. This CDR3 has 14 amino acids. Germline V gives CDR1 LNHNV, CDR2 YYDKDF (reference sequence). Material: blood. The source is a man aged 25 to 40 in good health. V is TRBV15 and J is TRBJ2-3; D is tentatively TRBD1 or TRBD2 (5 bases each). CDR3 loop: CATSREQGEDTQYF. CDR3 DNA sequence: TGTGCCACCAGCAGAGAGCAGGGAGAAGATACGCAGTATTTT.